The T cell receptor beta chain under discussion was sequenced for a study of shared clonotypes between healthy human individuals. The data were produced by immunoSEQ multiplex PCR, yet TCRdb's version contains in-frame clones alone and is incomplete. The top ten clones hold approximately 0.4% of a sample with a few million clones, around 90% of them seen once. Trimming left V 0 bases short and J 7 bases short, with 11 bases between. Germline assignment: CDR1 SGHNT and CDR2 YYREEE (reference sequence). This CDR3 has 13 residues. The chain joins TRBV5-4 to TRBJ2-7; the D gene is possibly TRBD2 (7 bases). Sequenced input: naive CD4+ T cells from PBMCs. Described subset: CD45RA+ positively selected. The sequence was obtained from a man aged 18 to 29 in good health. Some clones in this sample may be carry-over from other donors' samples. CDR3 amino acids: CASSLAGGLEQYF. CDR3 nucleotide sequence: TGTGCCAGCAGCTTGGCCGGGGGGCTTGAGCAGTACTTC.